This TCR beta chain is drawn from a study of Graves' ophthalmopathy and Graves' hyperthyroidism. Study-level points and caveats: A roughly 81% specificity and around 88% sensitivity were achieved by a 13-signature model that separated ophthalmopathy from stable hyperthyroidism.

RNA served as the template for amplifying TCR beta CDR3 regions. An initial RT-PCR round employing HTBI primers preceded a second-round multiplex PCR. From the multiplex PCR reads, TCRdb called clonotypes with MiXCR, one entry per CDR3 protein. The sample consists of 400,000 or so distinct CDR3 sequences, roughly 17% of them appearing once. Diagnosis relied on clinical symptoms, serum thyroxine, TRAb, thyroid ultrasound and orbital computed tomography. Out of about 10 ml of fresh peripheral blood, PBMCs were obtained. This clonotype was counted ten times or more. The antigen remains undetermined. CDR3 length: 13 amino acids. V lost 5 bases, J lost 1 base, and 8 bases lay in between. Germline V gene data show CDR1 as LNHDA and CDR2 as SQIVND (reference sequence).

The chain carries TRBV19 and TRBJ1-1; the D gene is possibly TRBD1 (6 bases). This receptor was obtained from an adult woman with stable Graves' hyperthyroidism. Sequencing was done on a sample of peripheral blood. CDR3 in DNA: TGTGCCAGTAGTGACAGGCAGAACACTGAAGCTTTCTTT. It is translated as CASSDRQNTEAFF.